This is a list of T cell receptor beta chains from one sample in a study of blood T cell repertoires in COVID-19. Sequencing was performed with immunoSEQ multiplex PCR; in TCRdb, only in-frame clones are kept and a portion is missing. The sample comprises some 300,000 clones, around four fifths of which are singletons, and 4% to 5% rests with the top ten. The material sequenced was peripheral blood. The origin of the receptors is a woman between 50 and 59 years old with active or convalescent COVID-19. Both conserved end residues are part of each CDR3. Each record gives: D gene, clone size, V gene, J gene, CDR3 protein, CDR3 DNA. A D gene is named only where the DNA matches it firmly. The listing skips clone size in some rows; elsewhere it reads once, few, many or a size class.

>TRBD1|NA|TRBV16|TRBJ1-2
CASSQRRQGADGYTF
TGTGCCAGCAGCCAACGGAGACAGGGGGCGGATGGCTACACCTTC
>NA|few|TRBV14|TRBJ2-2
CASSQGDTGELFF
TGTGCCAGCAGCCAAGGAGACACCGGGGAGCTGTTTTTT
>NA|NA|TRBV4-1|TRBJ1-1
CASRRTPGQNTEAFF
TGCGCCAGCAGGAGGACACCGGGACAGAACACTGAAGCTTTCTTT
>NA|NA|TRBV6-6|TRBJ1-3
CASAGGVTGNTIYF
TGTGCCAGCGCGGGGGGGGTTACTGGAAACACCATATATTTT
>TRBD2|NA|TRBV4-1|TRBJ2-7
CASSQVLGTSGKREKYF
TGCGCCAGCAGCCAAGTACTCGGGACTAGCGGGAAGAGGGAAAAGTACTTC
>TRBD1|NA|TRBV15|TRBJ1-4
CATSRRTGTGLFSRSEKLFF
TGTGCCACCAGCAGAAGAACCGGGACAGGCCTCTTTAGCCGGAGTGAAAAACTGTTTTTT
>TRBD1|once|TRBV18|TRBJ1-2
CASSPPTGGAGYGYTF
TGTGCCAGCTCACCACCAACAGGGGGCGCCGGTTATGGCTACACCTTC
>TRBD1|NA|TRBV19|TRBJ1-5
CASSIRQGHQPQHF
TGTGCCAGTAGTATCCGACAGGGGCATCAGCCCCAGCATTTT
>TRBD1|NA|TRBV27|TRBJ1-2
CASKGQEDYGYTF
TGTGCCAGCAAGGGACAGGAAGACTATGGCTACACCTTC
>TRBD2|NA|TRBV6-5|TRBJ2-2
CASSPRSGDTGELFF
TGTGCCAGCTCCCCCCGTAGCGGGGACACCGGGGAGCTGTTTTTT
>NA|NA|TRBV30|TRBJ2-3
CAWSVEADRLYQYF
TGTGCCTGGAGTGTGGAGGCAGATAGGTTGTACCAGTATTTT
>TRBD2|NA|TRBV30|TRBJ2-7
CAWSVTGRGSYEQYF
TGTGCCTGGAGTGTAACCGGGAGGGGCTCCTACGAGCAGTACTTC
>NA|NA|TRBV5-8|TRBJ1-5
CASSFLRNSQPQHF
TGTGCCAGCAGCTTTCTCCGGAACAGTCAGCCCCAGCATTTT
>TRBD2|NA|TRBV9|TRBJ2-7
CASSVLREGGGEQYF
TGTGCCAGCAGCGTACTACGGGAGGGGGGCGGCGAGCAGTACTTC